This passage covers 2 T cell receptor beta chains from one sample sequenced in a study of PD-L1 blockade in urothelial cancer. TCRdb's copy holds only in-frame clones and misses some; the assay was immunoSEQ multiplex PCR. The table lists 65,000 to 80,000 clones, around 84% of them singletons. The specimen was PBMCs, collected around atezolizumab (anti-PD-L1) treatment. Receptors were obtained from a man in his sixties or seventies with urothelial cancer.

V and J are TRBV7-6 and TRBJ2-1; D gene uncertain. V was shortened by 1 base and J by 8 bases, with 6 bases between the two germline ends. The germline CDR1 and CDR2 sequences are SGHVS and FNYEAQ. The CDR3 loop spans 12 amino acids. The CDR3 nucleotides read TGTGCCAGCAGCTTAGGTCTAGATGAGCAGTTCTTC. Encoded protein: CASSLGLDEQFF.

The CDR3 region has the DNA TGTGCCAGCGGGCCAGCAAGCTATGGCTACACCTTC. This translates into CASGPASYGYTF. This chain joins TRBV27 and TRBJ1-2; no firm D call. Trimming cost V 8 bases and J 4 bases, with 11 bases left between them. Germline-derived CDR1 and CDR2 are MNHEY and SMNVEV (reference sequence). This CDR3 spans 12 amino acids.